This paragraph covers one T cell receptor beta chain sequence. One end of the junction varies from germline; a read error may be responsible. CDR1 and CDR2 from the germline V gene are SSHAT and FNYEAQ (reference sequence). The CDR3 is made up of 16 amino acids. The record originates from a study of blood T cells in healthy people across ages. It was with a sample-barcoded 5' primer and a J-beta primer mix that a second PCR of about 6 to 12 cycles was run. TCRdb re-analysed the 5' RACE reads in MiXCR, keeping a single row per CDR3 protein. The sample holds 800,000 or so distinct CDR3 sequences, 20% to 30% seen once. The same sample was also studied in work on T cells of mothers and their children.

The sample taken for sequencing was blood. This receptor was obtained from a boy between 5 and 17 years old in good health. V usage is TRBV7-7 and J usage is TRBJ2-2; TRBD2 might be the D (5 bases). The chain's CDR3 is CASSLIGGSGTGELFF. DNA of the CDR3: TGTGCTAGCAGCCTCATCGGCGGGTCCGGCACCGGGGAGCTGTTTTTT.